These 24 T cell receptor beta chains originate from one sample sequenced in a study of T cells after posttransplantation cyclophosphamide. Sequencing was performed with immunoSEQ multiplex PCR; in TCRdb, only in-frame clones are kept and a portion is missing. The sample contains 47,000 or so clones, about 91% of which appear only once. What was sequenced was PBMCs. The source is a woman between 50 and 59 years old in good health and a related stem cell transplant donor.

V usage is TRBV5-8 and J usage is TRBJ2-3; perhaps TRBD1 as D (7 bases). The V end was cut by 4 bases, the J end by 4 bases, with 16 bases between. Germline V lookup: CDR1 SGHTS, CDR2 YDEGEE. The CDR3 has 15 residues. The CDR3 sequence: CASSPGAGGSDTQYF. Here the CDR3 DNA reads TGTGCCAGCAGCCCGGGGGCAGGGGGTTCAGATACGCAGTATTTT.

CDR3 residues: CASSYLRQGVTYEQYF. CDR3 nucleotides: TGTGCCAGCAGTTACCTCCGCCAGGGTGTCACCTACGAGCAGTACTTC. The chain has TRBV6-6 and TRBJ2-7; a possible D gene is TRBD1 (5 bases). Trimming shortened V by 2 bases and J by 2 bases, and 16 bases separated the two germline ends. The CDR3 runs to 16 residues. Germline V lookup: CDR1 MNHNY, CDR2 SVGAGI (reference sequence).

This chain joins TRBV19 and TRBJ1-4, with D possibly TRBD1 on 5 matching bases. This CDR3 comprises 16 residues. CDR1 and CDR2 from the germline V gene are LNHDA and SQIVND (reference sequence). With 6 bases removed from V and 7 bases from J, the gap between germline ends came to 21 bases. The CDR3 loop reads CASSQNPGIKGEKLFF. The CDR3 nucleotides read TGTGCCAGTAGCCAAAACCCAGGGATAAAGGGTGAAAAACTGTTTTTT.

This chain uses TRBV19 with TRBJ2-7; 7 nucleotides match TRBD2. Germline trimming cut 10 bases from V and 4 bases from J; bases unmatched to any gene: 10. Germline CDR1 is LNHDA and CDR2 is SQIVND (reference sequence). CDR3 length: 13 residues. The CDR3 nucleotides read TGTGCCACCCGCGGGACTACGGATTACGAGCAGTACTTC. It encodes CATRGTTDYEQYF.

The chain links TRBV19 to TRBJ2-1, with 12 bases aligning to TRBD2. The CDR3 covers 16 residues. After removal of 3 bases from V and 7 bases from J, the junction contained 7 bases not matched to a gene. The germline CDR1 and CDR2 sequences are LNHDA and SQIVND (reference sequence). CDR3 sequence: CASSIWQGLAGNEQFF. The DNA for the CDR3 is TGTGCCAGTAGTATCTGGCAGGGACTAGCGGGTAATGAGCAGTTCTTC.

This clone was counted only a few times. The chain joins TRBV19 to TRBJ1-6; TRBD1 matches at 8 bases. V dropped 10 bases and J dropped 5; count of bases not matched to a gene: 7. The CDR3 loop spans 14 amino acids. Germline lookup yields CDR1 LNHDA and CDR2 SQIVND (reference sequence). In DNA form, the CDR3 reads TGTGCCACTACAGGGGGGAAGAATAATTCACCCCTCCACTTT. It specifies CATTGGKNNSPLHF.

The V gene is TRBV28, the J gene TRBJ2-7; 9 nucleotides align to TRBD1. The length of the CDR3 is 15 residues. The germline gives CDR1 MDHEN, CDR2 SYDVKM. V lost 4 bases and J lost 5; bases outside the gene matches: 9. The CDR3 DNA follows: TGTGCCAGCAGTTCCACCGGACAGGGGTGGCACGAGCAGTACTTC. This gives the protein CASSSTGQGWHEQYF.

CDR3: CAISVGAGMNTEAFF. CDR3 in DNA: TGTGCCATCAGTGTAGGGGCAGGAATGAACACTGAAGCTTTCTTT. The genes are TRBV10-3 and TRBJ1-1; TRBD1 is a possible D gene (5 bases). The CDR3 runs to 15 residues. The V gene lost 4 bases and the J gene lost 0 bases, with 12 bases spanning the gap. Germline values: CDR1 ENHRY, CDR2 SYGVKD.

The chain links TRBV21-1 to TRBJ2-4; no check of the table's D call, TRBD2, against the DNA was made. TRBV21-1 is listed as a pseudogene. The CDR3 sequence is 19 residues long. The CDR3 region has the DNA TGTGCCAGCAGCGGCCCGGGACTAGCGGGTGGGACGGCCAAAAACATTCAGTACTTC. Residues: CASSGPGLAGGTAKNIQYF.

This clone was seen just once. The J gene is TRBJ2-7, the V gene TRBV29-1, with D tentatively TRBD1 (6 bases). This CDR3 spans 14 amino acids. V was clipped by 3 bases and J by 1 base, with 13 bases between them. Per the germline V gene, CDR1 is SQVTM and CDR2 is ANQGSEA. CDR3 protein: CSVDEGGFSYEQYF. The CDR3 DNA reads as TGCAGCGTTGACGAAGGGGGTTTTTCCTACGAGCAGTACTTC.

Details on this clone: At one end the junction does not follow the germline gene, possibly because of a read error. The chain employs TRBV5-1 and TRBJ2-3; possible D gene TRBD2, 5 bases. Germline CDR1 SGHRS, CDR2 YFSETQ. The CDR3 loop spans 14 amino acids. CDR3 loop: CASSLEASRDTQYF. The CDR3, as DNA: TGCGCCAGCAGCTTGGAGGCTAGCAGAGATACGCAGTATTTT.

The V call is TRBV7-8, the J call TRBJ1-2; D unresolved. CDR3 size: 14 residues. V was cut by 6 bases and J by 8 bases, with 19 bases left in between. Germline V gene data show CDR1 as SGHVS and CDR2 as FQNEAQ. As DNA, the CDR3 is TGTGCCAGCAGTTCAAGGACTGATATCGTCGGCTACACCTTC. Translation: CASSSRTDIVGYTF.

The genes are TRBV29-1 and TRBJ2-7, with a weak D call TRBD1 (7 bases). Deletions cut 4 bases from V and 3 bases from J, with 16 bases between. This CDR3 region has 14 residues. Per germline, CDR1 SQVTM and CDR2 ANQGSEA. The CDR3 DNA follows: TGCAGCGTTGCAGGGGGGACCCCGAACTACGAGCAGTACTTC. Encoded protein: CSVAGGTPNYEQYF.

V is TRBV2 and J is TRBJ2-5; D gene unclear. V shed 4 bases and J shed 2 bases, with 11 bases lying between them. The CDR3 runs to 14 residues. Germline-derived CDR1 and CDR2 are SNHLY and FYNNEI. The CDR3 spells CASSVSVNQETQYF. CDR3 coding DNA: TGTGCCAGCAGTGTCTCAGTGAATCAAGAGACCCAGTACTTC. The full variable domain, with the rest looked up from reference TRBV2 and TRBJ2-5, is EPEVTQTPSHQVTQMGQEVILRCVPISNHLYFYWYRQILGQKVEFLVSFYNNEISEKSEIFDDQFSVERPDGSNFTLKIRSTKLEDSAMYFCASSVSVNQETQYFGPGTRLLVL.

This sequence joins TRBV7-9 and TRBJ2-2; 9 bases fit TRBD1. V was clipped by 5 bases and J by 6 bases; unmatched bases: 13. Germline V gives CDR1 SEHNR, CDR2 FQNEAQ (reference sequence). The CDR3 sequence is 17 residues long. This CDR3 is CASSEPGQGGRAGELFF. The CDR3 DNA is TGTGCCAGCAGCGAACCGGGACAGGGAGGTCGGGCCGGGGAGCTGTTTTTT.

The J gene is TRBJ2-7, the V gene TRBV27; TRBD1 agrees at 7 bases. The junction had 15 bases not matched to a gene; V was cut back by 5 bases and J by 5 bases. There are 16 residues in the CDR3. Per germline, CDR1 MNHEY and CDR2 SMNVEV (reference sequence). CDR3 protein: CASSPPPIDRVDEQYF. The DNA of the CDR3 is TGTGCCAGCAGTCCACCCCCCATAGACAGGGTCGACGAGCAGTACTTC.

This rearrangement joins TRBV19 to TRBJ2-3; 9 nucleotides match TRBD1. This CDR3 spans 13 amino acids. Trimming at V came to 10 bases and at J to 5 bases, leaving 7 bases not matched to a gene. CDR1 LNHDA and CDR2 SQIVND come from the germline V gene (reference sequence). The CDR3 sequence: CATQQGAKDTQYF. The CDR3 DNA is TGTGCCACTCAACAGGGGGCAAAAGATACGCAGTATTTT.

As to this clone: The sample contains more than one DNA sequence encoding this CDR3. The chain carries TRBV5-1 and TRBJ1-4; no firm D call. Germline V gives CDR1 SGHRS, CDR2 YFSETQ. The V end lost 0 bases, the J end lost 3 bases, and 9 bases lay between the germline ends. The CDR3 is 15 residues long. The CDR3 loop reads CASSLAAASNEKLFF. CDR3 DNA sequence: TGCGCCAGCAGCTTGGCGGCAGCGTCTAATGAAAAACTGTTTTTT.

The gene calls are TRBV15 and TRBJ2-2; TRBD1 aligns across 11 bases. Germline trimming cut 8 bases from V and 7 bases from J; bases unmatched to any gene: 3. The CDR3 is made up of 13 amino acids. Per germline, CDR1 LNHNV and CDR2 YYDKDF (reference sequence). The CDR3 protein is CATGQGASGELFF. The CDR3 bases are TGTGCCACCGGACAGGGGGCGAGCGGGGAGCTGTTTTTT. Combining the CDR3 with reference TRBV15 and TRBJ2-2 gives the whole variable domain DAMVIQNPRYQVTQFGKPVTLSCSQTLNHNVMYWYQQKSSQAPKLLFHYYDKDFNNEADTPDNFQSRRPNTSFCFLDIRSPGLGDTAMYLCATGQGASGELFFGEGSRLTVL.

The chain has TRBV6-1 and TRBJ1-1; D is undetermined. CDR1 is MNHNS, CDR2 SASEGT, per germline. V was cut by 6 bases and J by 0 bases, with 8 bases left in between. The CDR3 is 13 residues long. The CDR3 DNA follows: TGTGCCAGCAGAGCTACAGTGAACACTGAAGCTTTCTTT. Encoded protein: CASRATVNTEAFF.

The chain uses TRBV19 and TRBJ2-3; 8 bases are a match to TRBD1. The CDR3 extends over 13 amino acids. Germline V gene sequence: CDR1 LNHDA, CDR2 SQIVND (reference sequence). The J segment lost 6 bases and the V segment lost 9 bases, leaving 8 bases of the junction unmatched. The CDR3 DNA reads as TGTGCCAGCCGGACAGGGTCCACGGATACGCAGTATTTT. It encodes CASRTGSTDTQYF.

The J gene is TRBJ1-6, the V gene TRBV5-6; D is undetermined. Germline V gives CDR1 SGHDT, CDR2 YYEEEE. V was cut by 0 bases and J by 8 bases, with 9 bases left in between. This CDR3 region has 14 residues. As DNA, the CDR3 is TGTGCCAGCAGCTTGGATCGGAGGGATTCACCCCTCCACTTT. This gives the protein CASSLDRRDSPLHF.

The rearrangement links TRBV4-1 to TRBJ2-2; possible D gene TRBD1, 6 bases. Trimming removed 8 bases from V and 2 bases from J, with 15 bases in between. CDR1 is MGHRA and CDR2 is YSYEKL in the germline V gene. There are 15 residues in the CDR3. Here the CDR3 DNA reads TGCGCCAGCGGGCCCGGGACACATAACACCGGGGAGCTGTTTTTT. This gives the protein CASGPGTHNTGELFF.

The chain has TRBV5-4 and TRBJ2-3, with 10 bases that match TRBD1. Germline values: CDR1 SGHNT, CDR2 YYREEE (reference sequence). The CDR3 is 16 residues long. Trimming at V came to 0 bases and at J to 1 base, leaving 2 bases not matched to a gene. The CDR3 here is CASSLGDRGGTDTQYF. The CDR3 nucleotides are TGTGCCAGCAGCTTGGGGGACAGGGGTGGCACAGATACGCAGTATTTT.